Listed below are T cell receptor beta chains from one sample, sequenced in a study of cytomegalovirus exposure and HLA in healthy donors. Generated by immunoSEQ multiplex PCR, the TCRdb table keeps only in-frame clones and is missing some. The data show more than 150,000 clones, with 70% to 85% seen just once and roughly 1.5% held by the top ten. The sample was PBMCs. The receptors derive from a man aged 18 to 30 in good health and CMV-seronegative. Both conserved end residues are part of each CDR3. Size values are once, few and many counts, or a class for expanded clones, and some rows have none.

V	J	size	CDR3
TRBV5-1	TRBJ1-4	-	CASSPLSTNEKLFF
TRBV2	TRBJ1-3	-	CASRNVTGISGNTIYF
TRBV7-9	TRBJ2-3	-	CASSSDSLSTDTQYF
TRBV5-6	TRBJ1-5	few	CASSSWGTYSNQPQHF
TRBV7-7	TRBJ2-1	-	CASSLGNSGEQFF
TRBV20-1	TRBJ1-2	few	CSGGTGVGYTF
TRBV5-1	TRBJ2-6	-	CASSLGTGVGTNVLTF
TRBV6-5	TRBJ1-6	-	CASSYSGNSGNSPLHF
TRBV7-3	TRBJ2-3	-	CASSLGGTTDTQYF
TRBV5-4	TRBJ2-7	-	CASSYTSGRAYVQYF
TRBV9	TRBJ2-5	-	CASSLGTSGQETQYF
TRBV15	TRBJ1-1	-	CATSTSPTGSTEAFF
TRBV27	TRBJ2-1	once	CASSRGGHNEQFF